Below are 5 T cell receptor beta chains sequenced from a single sample in a study of T cells in localized non-small cell lung cancer. Some clones are missing from TCRdb's copy, which holds only in-frame ones; the method was immunoSEQ multiplex PCR. The data show around 20,000 clones, with over 75% seen just once and about 8% held by the top ten. This specimen was peripheral blood, taken before any cancer treatment. The receptors here all came from a man aged 35 to 69 with stage I lung adenocarcinoma.

This chain links TRBV7-2 with TRBJ2-7, with 10 bases that match TRBD1. Losses at the gene ends were 4 bases for V and 2 bases for J; bases not matched to a gene: 5. This CDR3 spans 15 amino acids. Germline assignment: CDR1 SGHTA and CDR2 FQGNSA. CDR3 loop: CASSSPDRGTYEQYF. The CDR3 region has the DNA TGTGCCAGCAGCTCACCGGACAGGGGGACCTACGAGCAGTACTTC.

This clone has only a few counts. The V and J genes are TRBV10-2 and TRBJ1-6, with 11 bases identical to TRBD1. V shed 3 bases and J 11 bases; nucleotides not matched to a gene: 9. The germline gives CDR1 WSHSY, CDR2 SAAADI. The length of the CDR3 is 16 residues. Here the CDR3 DNA reads TGCGCCAGCAGTGACACCGGGACAGGGGGAGGTGCACCCCTCCACTTT. Amino acids: CASSDTGTGGGAPLHF.

The rearrangement links TRBV6-5 to TRBJ1-1, with D unclear. Germline lookup yields CDR1 MNHEY and CDR2 SVGAGI. There are 11 residues in the CDR3. The ends were cut back, 7 bases at V and 6 bases at J, with 9 bases in the middle. CDR3 DNA: TGTGCCAGCACCGATGGTGCTGAAGCTTTCTTT. Protein: CASTDGAEAFF.

The rearrangement joins TRBV7-9 to TRBJ2-7; no reliable D call. V gave up 1 base and J gave up 5 bases, with 9 bases separating them. The CDR3 is made up of 13 amino acids. CDR1 and CDR2 from the germline V gene are SEHNR and FQNEAQ (reference sequence). CDR3 in DNA: TGTGCCAGCAGCTTAGTCCAGGTCGACGAGCAGTACTTC. Its translation is CASSLVQVDEQYF.

The chain recombines TRBV9 with TRBJ2-3; TRBD2 aligns across 7 bases. Germline V gene data show CDR1 as SGDLS and CDR2 as YYNGEE. The CDR3 consists of 14 residues. The V segment lost 8 bases and the J segment 0 bases; nucleotides outside the gene matches: 6. As DNA, the CDR3 is TGTGCCAGTACCGAGGGAGGGAGCACAGATACGCAGTATTTT. Its translation: CASTEGGSTDTQYF.